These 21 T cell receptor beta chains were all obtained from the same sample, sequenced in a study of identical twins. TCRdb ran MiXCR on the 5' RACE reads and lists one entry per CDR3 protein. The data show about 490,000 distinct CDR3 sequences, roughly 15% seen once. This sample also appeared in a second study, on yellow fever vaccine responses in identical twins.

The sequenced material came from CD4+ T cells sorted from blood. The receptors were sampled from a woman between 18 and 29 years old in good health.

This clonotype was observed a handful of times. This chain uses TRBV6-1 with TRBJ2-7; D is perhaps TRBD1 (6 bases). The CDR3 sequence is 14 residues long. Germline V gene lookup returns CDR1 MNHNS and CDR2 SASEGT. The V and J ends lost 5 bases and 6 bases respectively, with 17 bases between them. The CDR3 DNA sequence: TGTGCCAGCAGTTGGAAGCGATCAGGGGTCGAGCAGTACTTC. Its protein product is CASSWKRSGVEQYF.

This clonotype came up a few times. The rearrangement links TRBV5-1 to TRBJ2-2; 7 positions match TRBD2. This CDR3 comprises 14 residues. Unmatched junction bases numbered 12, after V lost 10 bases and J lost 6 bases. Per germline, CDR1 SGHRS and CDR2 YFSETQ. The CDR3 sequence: CAGRVGRTSGELFF. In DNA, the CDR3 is TGCGCCGGGAGGGTCGGGAGGACGTCCGGGGAGCTGTTTTTT.

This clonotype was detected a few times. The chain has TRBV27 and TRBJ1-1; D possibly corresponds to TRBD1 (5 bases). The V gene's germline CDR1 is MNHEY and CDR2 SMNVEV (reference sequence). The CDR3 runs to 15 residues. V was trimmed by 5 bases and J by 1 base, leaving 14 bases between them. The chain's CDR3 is CASSPYPQGNTEAFF. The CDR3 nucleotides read TGTGCCAGCAGTCCCTACCCCCAGGGGAACACTGAAGCTTTCTTT.

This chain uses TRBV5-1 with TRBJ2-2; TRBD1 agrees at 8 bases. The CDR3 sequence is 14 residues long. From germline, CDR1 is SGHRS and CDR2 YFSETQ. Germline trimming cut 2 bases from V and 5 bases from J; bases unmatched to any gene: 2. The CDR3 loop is CASSFRDRTGELFF. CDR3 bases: TGCGCCAGCAGCTTTAGGGACAGGACCGGGGAGCTGTTTTTT.

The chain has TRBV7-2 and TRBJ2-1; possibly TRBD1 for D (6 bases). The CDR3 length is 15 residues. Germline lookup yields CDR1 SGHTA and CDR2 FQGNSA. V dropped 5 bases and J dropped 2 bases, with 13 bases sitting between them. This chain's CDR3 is CASSRNDRTYNEQFF. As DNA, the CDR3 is TGTGCCAGCAGCCGAAACGACAGGACCTACAATGAGCAGTTCTTC.

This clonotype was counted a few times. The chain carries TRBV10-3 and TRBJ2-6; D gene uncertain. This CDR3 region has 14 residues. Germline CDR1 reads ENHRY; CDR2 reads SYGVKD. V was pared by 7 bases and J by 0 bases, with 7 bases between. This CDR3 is CAITGSSGANVLTF. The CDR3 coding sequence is TGTGCCATCACCGGAAGCTCTGGGGCCAACGTCCTGACTTTC.

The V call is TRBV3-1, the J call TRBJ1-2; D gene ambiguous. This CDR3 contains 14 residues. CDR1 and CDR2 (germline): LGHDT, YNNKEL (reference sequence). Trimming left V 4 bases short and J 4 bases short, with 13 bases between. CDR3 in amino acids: CASSPRTETYGYTF. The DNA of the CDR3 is TGTGCCAGCAGCCCCCGGACGGAGACCTATGGCTACACCTTC.

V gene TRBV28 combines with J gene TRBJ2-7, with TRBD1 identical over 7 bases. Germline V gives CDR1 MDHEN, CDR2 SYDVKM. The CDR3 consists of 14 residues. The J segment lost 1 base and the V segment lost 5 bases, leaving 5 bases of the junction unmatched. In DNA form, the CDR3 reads TGTGCCAGCAGTGACAGGGTACGGTCCTACGAGCAGTACGTC. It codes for CASSDRVRSYEQYV.

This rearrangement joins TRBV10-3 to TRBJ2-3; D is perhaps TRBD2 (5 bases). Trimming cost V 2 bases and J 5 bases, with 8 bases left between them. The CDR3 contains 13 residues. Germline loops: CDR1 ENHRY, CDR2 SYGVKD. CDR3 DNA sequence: TGTGCCATCAGTGAGAAGAGGGTAGATACGCAGTATTTT. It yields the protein CAISEKRVDTQYF.

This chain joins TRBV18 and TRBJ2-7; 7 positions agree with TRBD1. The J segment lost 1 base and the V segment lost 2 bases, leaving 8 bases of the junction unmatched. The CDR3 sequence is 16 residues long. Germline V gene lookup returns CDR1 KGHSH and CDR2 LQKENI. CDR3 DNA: TGTGCCAGCTCACCATTTGGGACAGAGCCATCCTACGAGCAGTACGTC. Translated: CASSPFGTEPSYEQYV.

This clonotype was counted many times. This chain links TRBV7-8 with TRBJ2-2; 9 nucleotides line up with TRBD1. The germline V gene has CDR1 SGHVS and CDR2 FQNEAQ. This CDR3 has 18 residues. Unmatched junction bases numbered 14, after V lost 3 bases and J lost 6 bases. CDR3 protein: CASSFIGSGTGFPGELFF. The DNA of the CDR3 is TGTGCCAGCAGCTTTATCGGGAGTGGGACAGGGTTTCCCGGGGAGCTGTTTTTT.

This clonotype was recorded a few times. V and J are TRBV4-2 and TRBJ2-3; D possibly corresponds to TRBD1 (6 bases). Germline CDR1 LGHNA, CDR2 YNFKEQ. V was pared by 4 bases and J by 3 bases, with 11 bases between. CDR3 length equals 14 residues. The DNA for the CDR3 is TGTGCCAGCAGCCTAACAGGGTTGACAGATACGCAGTATTTT. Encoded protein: CASSLTGLTDTQYF.

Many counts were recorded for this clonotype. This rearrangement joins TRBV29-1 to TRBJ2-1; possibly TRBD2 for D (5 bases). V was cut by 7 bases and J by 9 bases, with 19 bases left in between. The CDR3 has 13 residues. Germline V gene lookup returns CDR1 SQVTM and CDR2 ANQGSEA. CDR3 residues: CSGGARDVGEQFF. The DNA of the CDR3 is TGCAGCGGTGGTGCCCGGGATGTGGGTGAGCAGTTCTTC.

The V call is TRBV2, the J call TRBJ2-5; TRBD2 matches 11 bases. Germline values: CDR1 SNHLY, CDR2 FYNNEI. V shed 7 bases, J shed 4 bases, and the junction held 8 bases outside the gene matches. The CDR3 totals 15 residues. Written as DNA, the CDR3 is TGTGCCAGCACTGGGACTAGCGGTTATCGAGAGACCCAGTACTTC. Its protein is CASTGTSGYRETQYF.

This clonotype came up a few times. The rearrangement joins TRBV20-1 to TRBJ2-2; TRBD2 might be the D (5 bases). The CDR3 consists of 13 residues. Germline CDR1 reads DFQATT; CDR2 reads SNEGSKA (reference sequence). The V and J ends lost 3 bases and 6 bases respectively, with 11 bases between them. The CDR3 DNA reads TGCAGTGCTAGCTGGGAGTCGGCCGGGGAGCTGTTTTTT. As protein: CSASWESAGELFF.

CDR3 nucleotide sequence: TGTGCCAGCAGCTTACGAGCCCAGCGGGGGGCCCTCACCGGGGAGCTGTTTTTT. Translating gives CASSLRAQRGALTGELFF. The V and J genes are TRBV11-1 and TRBJ2-2; 9 nucleotides align to TRBD2. The V gene's germline CDR1 is SGHAT and CDR2 FQDESV (reference sequence). V was clipped by 2 bases and J by 4 bases; unmatched bases: 11. The CDR3 loop spans 18 amino acids. Variable domain in full (rest from reference TRBV11-1 and TRBJ2-2): EAEVAQSPRYKITEKSQAVAFWCDPISGHATLYWYRQILGQGPELLVQFQDESVVDDSQLPKDRFSAERLKGVDSTLKIQPAELGDSAMYLCASSLRAQRGALTGELFFGEGSRLTVL.

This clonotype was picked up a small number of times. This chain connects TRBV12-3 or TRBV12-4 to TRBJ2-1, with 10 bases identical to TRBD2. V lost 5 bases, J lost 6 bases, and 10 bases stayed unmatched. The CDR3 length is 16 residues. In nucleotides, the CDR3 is TGTGCCAGCAGTCTCCCGAGCGGGAGGGTCCTCAATGAGCAGTTCTTC. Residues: CASSLPSGRVLNEQFF.

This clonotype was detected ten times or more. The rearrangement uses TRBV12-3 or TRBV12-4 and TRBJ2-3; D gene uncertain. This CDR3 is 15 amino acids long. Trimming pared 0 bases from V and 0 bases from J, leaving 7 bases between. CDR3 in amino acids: CASSLAATSTDTQYF. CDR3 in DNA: TGTGCCAGCAGTTTAGCCGCGACTAGCACAGATACGCAGTATTTT.

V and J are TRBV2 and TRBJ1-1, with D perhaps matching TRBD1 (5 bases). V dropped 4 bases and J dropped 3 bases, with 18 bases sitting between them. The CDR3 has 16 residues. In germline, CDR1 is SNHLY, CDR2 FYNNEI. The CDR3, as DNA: TGTGCCAGCAGTGTCGACAGCCGTTGGGTGGACACTGAAGCTTTCTTT. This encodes CASSVDSRWVDTEAFF.

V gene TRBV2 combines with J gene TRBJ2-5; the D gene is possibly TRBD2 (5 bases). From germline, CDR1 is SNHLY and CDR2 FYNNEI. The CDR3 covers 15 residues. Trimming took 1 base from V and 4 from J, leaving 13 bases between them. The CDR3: CASSEDNSGAETQYF. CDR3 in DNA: TGTGCCAGCAGTGAAGACAACAGCGGCGCAGAGACCCAGTACTTC.

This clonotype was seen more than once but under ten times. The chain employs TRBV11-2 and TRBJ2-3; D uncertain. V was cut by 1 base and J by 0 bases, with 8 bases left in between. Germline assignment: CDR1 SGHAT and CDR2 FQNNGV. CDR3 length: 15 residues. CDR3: CASSLGGWSTDTQYF. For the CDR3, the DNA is TGTGCCAGCAGCTTAGGCGGATGGAGCACAGATACGCAGTATTTT.